Sequencing of this TCR beta chain was carried out in a study of T cell changes during pregnancy in multiple sclerosis. Clones were sequenced by immunoSEQ multiplex PCR, and TCRdb holds only the in-frame ones, with some missing. The table records roughly 20,000 clones, around nine tenths of them present only once. CDR3 size: 16 residues. Germline lookup yields CDR1 SGHRS and CDR2 YFSETQ. V shed 1 base and J shed 0 bases, with 13 bases lying between them. The V call is TRBV5-1, the J call TRBJ1-1; D is possibly TRBD1 (5 bases). This receptor was taken from a female donor in good health, enrolled as a control in a pregnancy study. The material sequenced was CD8+ T cells from peripheral blood mononuclear cells, taken after pregnancy. The CDR3 region is CASSLSQGVVNTEAFF. For the CDR3, the DNA is TGCGCCAGCAGCTTGTCCCAGGGCGTAGTGAACACTGAAGCTTTCTTT. Variable domain in full (rest from reference TRBV5-1 and TRBJ1-1): KAGVTQTPRYLIKTRGQQVTLSCSPISGHRSVSWYQQTPGQGLQFLFEYFSETQRNKGNFPGRFSGRQFSNSRSEMNVSTLELGDSALYLCASSLSQGVVNTEAFFGQGTRLTVV.